These 18 T cell receptor beta chains were all obtained from the same sample, sequenced in a study of cytomegalovirus exposure and HLA in healthy donors. The PCR was carried out with 60 Vbeta primers and 13 Jbeta primers. The protocol was immunoSEQ multiplex PCR, while the TCRdb copy is restricted to in-frame clones and leaves out a portion. Seen here are 100,000 to 150,000 clones, around 80% observed once, and the top ten hold approximately 1.1%. The sample taken for sequencing was PBMCs. These TCRs come from a woman younger than 45 in good health and CMV-seronegative.

The J gene is TRBJ2-3, the V gene TRBV9; D gene unclear. Trimming removed 3 bases from V and 6 bases from J, with 11 bases in between. The germline V gene encodes CDR1 SGDLS and CDR2 YYNGEE. The CDR3 has 13 residues. CDR3 DNA: TGTGCCAGCAGCGCACCAGAGGCGGATACGCAGTATTTT. Its translation: CASSAPEADTQYF.

This chain links TRBV5-8 with TRBJ2-7; 8 nucleotides align to TRBD1. Looked up from germline, CDR1 is SGHTS and CDR2 is YDEGEE. This CDR3 has 14 residues. The V segment lost 3 bases and the J segment 4 bases; nucleotides outside the gene matches: 6. CDR3 residues: CASSSGTGLYEQYF. The CDR3 region has the DNA TGTGCCAGCAGCTCCGGGACAGGCTTGTACGAGCAGTACTTC. Combining the CDR3 with reference TRBV5-8 and TRBJ2-7 gives the whole variable domain EAGVTQSPTHLIKTRGQQATLRCSPISGHTSVYWYQQALGLGLQFLLWYDEGEERNRGNFPPRFSGRQFPNYSSELNVNALELEDSALYLCASSSGTGLYEQYFGPGTRLTVT.

J is TRBJ1-3 and V is TRBV5-1; D not certain. This CDR3 is built from 14 residues. CDR1 is SGHRS and CDR2 is YFSETQ in the germline V gene. V lost 2 bases and J 2 bases, leaving 8 bases between the germline ends. CDR3 protein: CASSFVGTGNTIYF. As DNA, the CDR3 is TGCGCCAGCAGCTTCGTCGGGACTGGAAACACCATATATTTT.

CDR3 sequence reads: CASSLGARRSNQPQHF. CDR3 DNA: TGTGCCAGCAGTTTAGGGGCCAGGCGAAGCAATCAGCCCCAGCATTTT. The chain links TRBV28 to TRBJ1-5, with D possibly being TRBD1 (5 bases). The CDR3 is made up of 16 amino acids. Trimming removed 2 bases at V and 1 base at J, with 12 bases between. Germline-derived CDR1 and CDR2 are MDHEN and SYDVKM.

The gene calls are TRBV5-1 and TRBJ2-5, with 12 nucleotides matching TRBD2. Trimming removed 0 bases from V and 5 bases from J; junction bases left unmatched: 5. The CDR3 runs to 16 residues. Germline assignment: CDR1 SGHRS and CDR2 YFSETQ. The chain's CDR3 is CASSLGTSGMGETQYF. The CDR3 region has the DNA TGCGCCAGCAGCTTGGGGACTAGCGGGATGGGGGAGACCCAGTACTTC.

The chain joins TRBV10-3 to TRBJ1-3; 7 nucleotides align to TRBD1. V lost 6 bases to trimming and J lost 0 bases; unmatched junction nucleotides: 5. The CDR3 is 15 residues long. Germline V gives CDR1 ENHRY, CDR2 SYGVKD. The CDR3 protein is CAISLGQTSGNTIYF. The CDR3 coding sequence is TGTGCCATCAGCCTGGGACAGACCTCTGGAAACACCATATATTTT.

About this clone itself: Compared with germline, one end of the junction differs, possibly owing to a read error. The J gene is TRBJ2-2, the V gene TRBV12-5; D is possibly TRBD2 (6 bases). The CDR3 has 16 amino acids. The germline CDR1 and CDR2 sequences are LGHNT and FRNRAP. In DNA, the CDR3 is TGTGCTAGTGGTTTGATCCTTAGCGGAAATACCGGGGAGCTGGTTTTT. Translation: CASGLILSGNTGELVF.

This clone has just a few counts. The rearrangement links TRBV2 to TRBJ2-7, with 8 bases fitting TRBD2. Germline-derived CDR1 and CDR2 are SNHLY and FYNNEI. After removal of 7 bases from V and 6 bases from J, the junction contained 5 bases not matched to a gene. The CDR3 covers 12 residues. The DNA for the CDR3 is TGTGCCAGCACGGGGGGGAATCGCGAGCAGTACTTC. Translated, it gives CASTGGNREQYF.

This clone was seen just once. The junction does not match germline at one end; this may be a read error. The gene calls are TRBV6-1 and TRBJ1-5, with D perhaps TRBD1 (5 bases). Looked up from germline, CDR1 is MNHNS and CDR2 is SASEGT. The length of the CDR3 is 16 residues. CDR3 nucleotide sequence: TGTGCCGGCAGTGATCAGGGATGGGGTAGCAATCAGCCCCAGCATTTT. It codes for CAGSDQGWGSNQPQHF.

This chain links TRBV30 with TRBJ1-4; D call uncertain. V gave up 0 bases and J gave up 4 bases, with 12 bases separating them. Germline V gene data show CDR1 as GTSNPN and CDR2 as SVGIG (reference sequence). The CDR3 sequence is 15 residues long. The CDR3: CAWSVNVGFNEKLFF. CDR3 nucleotides: TGTGCCTGGAGTGTTAATGTTGGCTTTAATGAAAAACTGTTTTTT. Full variable domain (outside the CDR3, taken from reference TRBV30 and TRBJ1-4): SQTIHQWPATLVQPVGSPLSLECTVEGTSNPNLYWYRQAAGRGLQLLFYSVGIGQISSEVPQNLSASRPQDRQFILSSKKLLLSDSGFYLCAWSVNVGFNEKLFFGSGTQLSVL.

The chain is built from TRBV4-3 and TRBJ1-3; D gene uncertain. The germline CDR1 and CDR2 sequences are LGHNA and YSLEER. This CDR3 spans 14 amino acids. Trimming cost V 0 bases and J 3 bases, with 6 bases left between them. CDR3 sequence (DNA): TGCGCCAGCAGCCAAGACCTCCTTGGAAACACCATATATTTT. Its protein product is CASSQDLLGNTIYF.

The chain employs TRBV30 and TRBJ2-7, with D unclear. The V end was cut by 4 bases, the J end by 6 bases, with 10 bases between. The germline V gene encodes CDR1 GTSNPN and CDR2 SVGIG (reference sequence). This CDR3 is built from 11 residues. CDR3 coding DNA: TGTGCCTGGACCAGGATGGGCGAGCAGTACTTC. Residues: CAWTRMGEQYF.

This sequence joins TRBV27 and TRBJ1-1; perhaps TRBD1 as D (5 bases). The CDR3 runs to 15 residues. The ends were cut back, 0 bases at V and 4 bases at J, with 12 bases in the middle. CDR1 is MNHEY, CDR2 SMNVEV, per germline (reference sequence). In DNA, the CDR3 is TGTGCCAGCAGTTTATCGGCAGCGGGGGTCACTGAAGCTTTCTTT. It translates to CASSLSAAGVTEAFF.

This clone came up many times. The chain couples TRBV4-1 to TRBJ1-2, with D hard to call. CDR1 is MGHRA and CDR2 is YSYEKL in the germline V gene. With 0 bases removed from V and 7 bases from J, the gap between germline ends came to 21 bases. This CDR3 region has 17 residues. CDR3 residues: CASSQELARARAGGYTF. The CDR3 DNA reads TGCGCCAGCAGCCAAGAATTGGCTCGGGCACGCGCGGGTGGCTACACCTTC.

This chain connects TRBV6-5 to TRBJ1-5; D is unresolved. The CDR3 covers 14 residues. V was pared by 1 base and J by 2 bases, with 6 bases between. Germline lookup yields CDR1 MNHEY and CDR2 SVGAGI. This CDR3 is CASSYFPGNQPQHF. The CDR3 nucleotides read TGTGCCAGCAGTTACTTCCCTGGCAATCAGCCCCAGCATTTT.

This clone showed up just a few times. The rearrangement joins TRBV11-2 to TRBJ1-1; 9 positions match TRBD1. CDR3 size: 17 residues. V shed 4 bases, J shed 0 bases, and the junction held 9 bases outside the gene matches. Germline loops: CDR1 SGHAT, CDR2 FQNNGV. The CDR3 loop reads CASSSMDRGLMNTEAFF. The CDR3 nucleotides read TGTGCCAGCAGCTCGATGGACAGGGGACTCATGAACACTGAAGCTTTCTTT.

This sequence joins TRBV7-9 and TRBJ2-7; 8 bases line up with TRBD2. The junction had 3 bases not matched to a gene; V was cut back by 3 bases and J by 5 bases. Germline CDR1 and CDR2: SEHNR and FQNEAQ (reference sequence). The CDR3 is 13 amino acids. The CDR3 is CASSLGTSNEQYF. CDR3 sequence (DNA): TGTGCCAGCAGCTTGGGGACTAGTAACGAGCAGTACTTC.

The chain employs TRBV19 and TRBJ1-6; possibly TRBD1 for D (6 bases). The ends were cut back, 4 bases at V and 3 bases at J, with 7 bases in the middle. Germline V gene sequence: CDR1 LNHDA, CDR2 SQIVND (reference sequence). The CDR3 contains 14 residues. CDR3 residues: CASSTTGYNSPLHF. The CDR3 DNA follows: TGTGCCAGTAGTACGACAGGCTATAATTCACCCCTCCACTTT.